The 14 T cell receptor beta chains reported below all come from one sample, sequenced in a study of cytomegalovirus exposure and HLA in healthy donors. The PCR contained 60 Vbeta and 13 Jbeta primers. Clones were read by immunoSEQ multiplex PCR, and TCRdb kept only the in-frame ones, dropping some. Of 150,000 to 200,000 clones in the sample, approximately 80% were seen once. Input material: PBMCs. These TCRs come from a male donor in good health and CMV-seronegative.

The chain has TRBV5-1 and TRBJ2-1; TRBD2 aligns across 10 bases. Germline V gives CDR1 SGHRS, CDR2 YFSETQ. The CDR3 sequence is 15 residues long. After removal of 2 bases from V and 8 bases from J, the junction contained 7 bases not matched to a gene. CDR3 amino acids: CASSFQAGGPDEQFF. The DNA of the CDR3 is TGCGCCAGCAGCTTCCAAGCGGGGGGGCCCGATGAGCAGTTCTTC.

This clone has a handful of counts. The chain links TRBV10-2 to TRBJ2-1; 7 bases agree with TRBD1. The CDR3 consists of 15 residues. The V and J ends lost 9 bases and 0 bases, in that order; junction bases with no gene match: 8. Germline CDR1 WSHSY, CDR2 SAAADI. The CDR3 DNA sequence: TGCGCCAGGATGAAGGACAGGCTCTCCTACAATGAGCAGTTCTTC. This translates into CARMKDRLSYNEQFF.

The rearrangement links TRBV4-3 to TRBJ2-7; 8 bases are shared with TRBD2. Germline V gene lookup returns CDR1 LGHNA and CDR2 YSLEER. After removal of 0 bases from V and 4 bases from J, the junction contained 8 bases not matched to a gene. The CDR3 extends over 16 amino acids. The CDR3 coding sequence is TGCGCCAGCAGCCAAGAATACGATAGCGGGGTGTACGAGCAGTACTTC. It codes for CASSQEYDSGVYEQYF.

This rearrangement joins TRBV4-3 to TRBJ2-5; 13 nucleotides agree with TRBD2. CDR3 length equals 15 residues. V shed 4 bases and J 4 bases; nucleotides not matched to a gene: 3. Germline values: CDR1 LGHNA, CDR2 YSLEER. DNA of the CDR3: TGCGCCAGCAGCCCGGGACTAGCGGGGTTAGAGACCCAGTACTTC. Translated: CASSPGLAGLETQYF.

The rearrangement joins TRBV28 to TRBJ1-1; the D is unclear. The germline CDR1 and CDR2 sequences are MDHEN and SYDVKM. This CDR3 has 14 residues. V dropped 8 bases and J dropped 1 base, with 14 bases sitting between them. CDR3 protein: CASSTKVGNTEAFF. The CDR3 DNA reads TGTGCCAGCTCGACTAAGGTTGGGAACACTGAAGCTTTCTTT. Full variable domain (remainder filled in from reference TRBV28 and TRBJ1-1): DVKVTQSSRYLVKRTGEKVFLECVQDMDHENMFWYRQDPGLGLRLIYFSYDVKMKEKGDIPEGYSVSREKKERFSLILESASTNQTSMYLCASSTKVGNTEAFFGQGTRLTVV.

The CDR3 DNA is TGTGCCACCTCAAAGGGGCTAAGCACAGATACGCAGTATTTT. The encoded protein is CATSKGLSTDTQYF. The chain uses TRBV15 and TRBJ2-3; weak D call: TRBD1 (5 bases). Per the germline V gene, CDR1 is LNHNV and CDR2 is YYDKDF (reference sequence). The CDR3 covers 14 residues. Trimming removed 8 bases from V and 0 bases from J, with 12 bases in between.

The chain has TRBV18 and TRBJ2-1; D remains unclear. With 6 bases removed from V and 0 bases from J, the gap between germline ends came to 21 bases. The CDR3 runs 18 residues. Germline assignment: CDR1 KGHSH and CDR2 LQKENI. The CDR3 bases are TGTGCCAGCTCCCCCCTCCCGCTTGGAGCGCTCTCCTACAATGAGCAGTTCTTC. Residues: CASSPLPLGALSYNEQFF.

The rearrangement uses TRBV9 and TRBJ2-1, with 7 bases lining up with TRBD2. The V segment lost 0 bases and the J segment 6 bases; nucleotides outside the gene matches: 6. Germline V gives CDR1 SGDLS, CDR2 YYNGEE. The CDR3 totals 15 residues. The CDR3 reads CASSVGGGPRNEQFF. In DNA form, the CDR3 reads TGTGCCAGCAGCGTAGGGGGAGGGCCACGCAATGAGCAGTTCTTC. Full variable domain (remainder filled in from reference TRBV9 and TRBJ2-1): DSGVTQTPKHLITATGQRVTLRCSPRSGDLSVYWYQQSLDQGLQFLIQYYNGEERAKGNILERFSAQQFPDLHSELNLSSLELGDSALYFCASSVGGGPRNEQFFGPGTRLTVL.

The chain carries TRBV7-2 and TRBJ2-7; 9 bases align to TRBD1. The junction had 10 bases not matched to a gene; V was cut back by 7 bases and J by 3 bases. CDR1 is SGHTA and CDR2 is FQGNSA in the germline V gene. The CDR3 sequence is 15 residues long. The CDR3 coding sequence is TGTGCCAGCAACCGTGCCGGGACAGGGAACTACGAGCAGTACTTC. Protein product: CASNRAGTGNYEQYF.

The chain combines TRBV6-1 with TRBJ1-5, with 8 positions matching TRBD1. This CDR3 has 16 residues. Per the germline V gene, CDR1 is MNHNS and CDR2 is SASEGT. The V segment lost 4 bases and the J segment 2 bases; nucleotides outside the gene matches: 7. CDR3 bases: TGTGCCAGCAGTGGCAGGGGGCTGGCGGGCAATCAGCCCCAGCATTTT. Encoded protein: CASSGRGLAGNQPQHF.

J is TRBJ1-2 and V is TRBV2; weak D call: TRBD1 (6 bases). The CDR3 totals 13 residues. Trimming left V 11 bases short and J 4 bases short, with 17 bases between. CDR1 is SNHLY and CDR2 is FYNNEI in the germline V gene. The CDR3, as DNA: TGTGCCGGTCACTCCGGGACAAGCTATGGCTACACCTTC. Its translation: CAGHSGTSYGYTF.

CDR3 amino acids: CASSGPGAVYNEQFF. For the CDR3, the DNA is TGTGCCAGCAGTGGCCCGGGAGCAGTTTACAATGAGCAGTTCTTC. V usage is TRBV28 and J usage is TRBJ2-1, with TRBD2 as a possible D gene (6 bases). Per germline, CDR1 MDHEN and CDR2 SYDVKM. This CDR3 is 15 amino acids long. Trimming left V 5 bases short and J 4 bases short, with 15 bases between. Full variable domain (remainder filled in from reference TRBV28 and TRBJ2-1): DVKVTQSSRYLVKRTGEKVFLECVQDMDHENMFWYRQDPGLGLRLIYFSYDVKMKEKGDIPEGYSVSREKKERFSLILESASTNQTSMYLCASSGPGAVYNEQFFGPGTRLTVL.

This chain joins TRBV27 and TRBJ2-2; 9 bases agree with TRBD1. V gave up 6 bases and J gave up 4 bases; unmatched junction bases: 9. Germline assignment: CDR1 MNHEY and CDR2 SMNVEV (reference sequence). This CDR3 has 16 residues. The CDR3 bases are TGTGCCAGCAGACACAGACAGGGGGGAATCACCGGGGAGCTGTTTTTT. Translating gives CASRHRQGGITGELFF.

The V and J genes are TRBV6-5 and TRBJ2-7, with 9 positions matching TRBD2. J gave up 0 bases and V 5 bases, and 5 bases lay outside the gene matches. The CDR3 length is 15 residues. CDR1 is MNHEY and CDR2 is SVGAGI in the germline V gene. The CDR3 coding sequence is TGTGCCAGCAGTCGACTAGCGGAGCACTCCTACGAGCAGTACTTC. This translates into CASSRLAEHSYEQYF.